The rows below give T cell receptor beta chains drawn from one sample of a study of blood T cell repertoires in COVID-19. Assay used: immunoSEQ multiplex PCR; TCRdb lists only in-frame clones, some missing. The table has hundreds of thousands of clones, roughly 86% seen once; the top ten hold about 2.9%. Sequencing was done on a sample of peripheral blood. These receptors were collected from a human donor in a cohort sampled during active COVID-19. The CDR3 runs from the conserved cysteine through the conserved F or W. Each record gives: clone size, J gene, D gene, V gene, CDR3 protein, CDR3 DNA. A D gene is named only where the DNA matches it firmly. Rows give clone size only sometimes, using once, few, many, or a class for an expanded clone.

clone_size: NA
j_call: TRBJ1-1
d_call: TRBD1
v_call: TRBV9
cdr3_aa: CASSVGQGAGTEAFF
cdr3_nt: TGTGCCAGCAGCGTAGGGCAGGGGGCAGGCACTGAAGCTTTCTTT

clone_size: NA
j_call: TRBJ2-5
d_call: TRBD2
v_call: TRBV5-6
cdr3_aa: CASSLVSASGTYQETQYF
cdr3_nt: TGTGCCAGCAGCTTGGTTTCGGCTAGCGGTACGTACCAAGAGACCCAGTACTTC

clone_size: once
j_call: TRBJ2-3
d_call: TRBD2
v_call: TRBV9
cdr3_aa: CASSVSSGGDTQYF
cdr3_nt: TGTGCCAGCAGCGTATCCAGCGGGGGGGATACGCAGTATTTT

clone_size: few
j_call: TRBJ2-2
d_call: NA
v_call: TRBV19
cdr3_aa: CASSNAPQGIRELFF
cdr3_nt: TGTGCCAGTAGTAACGCCCCCCAGGGGATTAGGGAGCTGTTTTTT

clone_size: NA
j_call: TRBJ2-2
d_call: TRBD2
v_call: TRBV5-1
cdr3_aa: CASSLLAGDVTGELFF
cdr3_nt: TGCGCCAGCAGCCTCCTAGCGGGAGACGTCACCGGGGAGCTGTTTTTT

clone_size: once
j_call: TRBJ2-2
d_call: TRBD1
v_call: TRBV18
cdr3_aa: CASSQGQLTGELFF
cdr3_nt: TGTGCCAGCTCACAGGGACAGCTTACCGGGGAGCTGTTTTTT

clone_size: NA
j_call: TRBJ2-7
d_call: NA
v_call: TRBV20-1
cdr3_aa: CSASTSGKFYEQYF
cdr3_nt: TGCAGTGCTAGTACGTCAGGAAAATTCTACGAGCAGTACTTC

clone_size: NA
j_call: TRBJ2-7
d_call: TRBD2
v_call: TRBV2
cdr3_aa: CASSVGLAGLSTYEQYF
cdr3_nt: TGTGCCAGCAGTGTGGGGCTAGCGGGTTTGTCGACCTACGAGCAGTACTTC

clone_size: NA
j_call: TRBJ2-7
d_call: TRBD1
v_call: TRBV3-1/TRBV3-2
cdr3_aa: CASSPTGGNEQYF
cdr3_nt: TGTGCCAGCAGCCCCACAGGGGGGAACGAGCAGTACTTC

clone_size: NA
j_call: TRBJ2-7
d_call: NA
v_call: TRBV28
cdr3_aa: CASSFHGGEQYF
cdr3_nt: TGTGCCAGCAGTTTTCATGGAGGCGAGCAGTACTTC